The source of this T cell receptor beta chain is a study of CD8 T cells in ankylosing spondylitis. Study-wide findings and caveats: Within ankylosing spondylitis blood, a TCR beta motif made up of under 10 highly homologous variants appeared to be characteristic. The study looked at matched synovial fluid samples from ankylosing spondylitis patients. Disease-linked clones were reported to be significantly enriched there. Those disease-linked clones were CD8+; they were also relatively rare in peripheral blood.

In TCRdb, the 5' RACE reads were re-called with MiXCR into one record per CDR3 protein. The sample includes around 770,000 distinct CDR3 sequences, 19% of them seen just once. A few counts support this clonotype. Its target is not known. V shed 6 bases and J 2 bases; nucleotides not matched to a gene: 4. CDR3 length: 13 amino acids. CDR1 is SQVTM and CDR2 is ANQGSEA in the germline V gene. This clonotype was obtained from a male donor with ankylosing spondylitis. Sample: blood, either unsorted or a sorted T cell fraction (not recorded which). The chain couples TRBV29-1 to TRBJ2-5, with 9 bases identical to TRBD1. CDR3 nucleotide sequence: TGCAGCGTCCCCGGGACAGGGCAAGAGACCCAGTACTTC. It encodes CSVPGTGQETQYF.